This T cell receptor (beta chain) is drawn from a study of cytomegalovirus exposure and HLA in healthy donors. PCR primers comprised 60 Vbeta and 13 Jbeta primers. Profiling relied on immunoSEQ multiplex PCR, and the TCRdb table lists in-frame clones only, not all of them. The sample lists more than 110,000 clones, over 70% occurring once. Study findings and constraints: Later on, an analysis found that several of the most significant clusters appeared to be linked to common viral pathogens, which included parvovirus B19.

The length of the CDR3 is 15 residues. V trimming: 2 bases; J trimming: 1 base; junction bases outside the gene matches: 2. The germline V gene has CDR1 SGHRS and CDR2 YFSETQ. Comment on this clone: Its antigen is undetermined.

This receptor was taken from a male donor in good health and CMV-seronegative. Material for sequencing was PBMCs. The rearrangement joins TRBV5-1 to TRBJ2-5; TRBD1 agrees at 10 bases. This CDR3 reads CASSFGQGGQETQYF. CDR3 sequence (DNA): TGCGCCAGCAGCTTCGGACAGGGGGGCCAAGAGACCCAGTACTTC.